This entry describes one T cell receptor (beta chain). The data were taken from a study of T cell changes during pregnancy in multiple sclerosis. Profiled with immunoSEQ multiplex PCR; TCRdb holds only in-frame clones, not every one. This table holds tens of thousands of clones, around 90% found once. V was trimmed by 2 bases and J by 5 bases, leaving 11 bases between them. Germline V lookup: CDR1 SGHNT, CDR2 YYREEE (reference sequence). The CDR3 is 13 amino acids. Sequences were derived from peripheral blood, sampled in the second trimester of pregnancy. The sequence was collected from a female donor with multiple sclerosis, enrolled in a pregnancy study. This rearrangement joins TRBV5-4 to TRBJ2-7, with D maybe TRBD1 (5 bases). The CDR3 DNA reads as TGTGCCAGCAGCTTCTCAGGGATAAACGAGCAGTACTTC. Its translation is CASSFSGINEQYF.